This passage covers 16 T cell receptor beta chains from one sample sequenced in a study of blood T cell repertoires in COVID-19 (dated by TCRdb to 2018 to 2020). Library prep was done by the immunoSEQ multiplex PCR assay. Held by TCRdb, this immuneACCESS table contains in-frame sequences only and omits some clones. Under half of the omission traces to an unresolved V gene where checked; the cause of the rest is unknown. This sample lists approximately 450,000 clones; more than 85% were detected once. The biggest ten clones account for around 4.4% of the sample. The source material was peripheral blood. The source is a woman in her twenties or thirties with acute or convalescent COVID-19.

This clone occurred once. V is TRBV2 and J is TRBJ1-1; D may be TRBD1 (6 bases). The CDR3 totals 14 residues. From germline, CDR1 is SNHLY and CDR2 FYNNEI. V shed 10 bases and J shed 7 bases, with 22 bases lying between them. The CDR3: CAIIQNRVLGEAFF. The CDR3 DNA follows: TGTGCCATCATACAAAACAGGGTTTTGGGTGAAGCTTTCTTT.

The count of this clone is one. V usage is TRBV29-1 and J usage is TRBJ1-1, with TRBD1 as a possible D gene (6 bases). The germline gives CDR1 SQVTM, CDR2 ANQGSEA. V lost 7 bases and J lost 1, with 22 bases in between. CDR3 length: 16 residues. As DNA, the CDR3 is TGCAGCGGCGGGGGGGGGACGACAGGCGCGAACACTGAAGCTTTCTTT. Amino acids: CSGGGGTTGANTEAFF.

The rearrangement links TRBV9 to TRBJ2-1, with D possibly being TRBD2 (6 bases). Between the trimmed V and J ends, which lost 1 base and 8 bases, there was a span of 16 bases. This CDR3 contains 15 residues. Germline loops: CDR1 SGDLS, CDR2 YYNGEE. The CDR3 sequence is CASSVSLTSRHEQFF. The DNA of the CDR3 is TGTGCCAGCAGCGTATCACTTACTAGCCGGCATGAGCAGTTCTTC.

This clone has just a few counts. V and J are TRBV18 and TRBJ2-1; 11 bases are shared with TRBD1. Trimming at V came to 3 bases and at J to 15 bases, leaving 16 bases not matched to a gene. The germline V gene encodes CDR1 KGHSH and CDR2 LQKENI. The CDR3 runs to 16 residues. Here the CDR3 reads CASSPLPGQGVEGLFF. DNA of the CDR3: TGTGCCAGCTCACCCCTGCCGGGACAGGGGGTTGAAGGGCTGTTCTTC.

The chain has TRBV28 and TRBJ2-5; 8 bases line up with TRBD2. The CDR3 length is 14 residues. V shed 6 bases and J 4 bases; nucleotides not matched to a gene: 7. CDR1 and CDR2 from the germline V gene are MDHEN and SYDVKM. CDR3 loop: CASRLPRGAETQYF. DNA of the CDR3: TGTGCCAGCAGACTACCGCGGGGGGCAGAGACCCAGTACTTC.

This chain joins TRBV4-1 and TRBJ1-4; D is unclear. Between the trimmed V and J ends, which lost 4 bases and 7 bases, there was a span of 16 bases. The CDR3 runs 15 residues. Germline CDR1 and CDR2: MGHRA and YSYEKL. This chain's CDR3 is CASSRTGTAGEKLFF. The CDR3 DNA sequence: TGCGCCAGCAGCCGGACGGGAACCGCAGGTGAAAAACTGTTTTTT.

The gene calls are TRBV6-2 or TRBV6-3 and TRBJ1-1, with D maybe TRBD1 (5 bases). Germline V gene sequence: CDR1 MNHEY, CDR2 SVGEGT. With 0 bases removed from V and 0 bases from J, the gap between germline ends came to 11 bases. The CDR3 sequence is 16 residues long. The CDR3 region has the DNA TGTGCCAGCAGTTACTCGAACAGGTTCATGAACACTGAAGCTTTCTTT. It yields the protein CASSYSNRFMNTEAFF.

The V call is TRBV24-1, the J call TRBJ2-2, with D tentatively TRBD1 (5 bases). CDR3 length equals 15 residues. Trimming stripped 4 bases from V and 2 bases from J, with 10 bases between. CDR1 and CDR2 (germline): KGHDR, SFDVKD. The CDR3 coding sequence is TGTGCCACCAGTGAGCCTGACAGTAACACCGGGGAGCTGTTTTTT. This translates into CATSEPDSNTGELFF.

As to this clone: The sample carries other DNA sequences with the same CDR3. The J gene is TRBJ2-5, the V gene TRBV11-3, with D possibly matching TRBD1 (7 bases). V was cut by 5 bases and J by 5 bases, with 12 bases left in between. The CDR3 is made up of 13 amino acids. Germline V gene data show CDR1 as SGHNT and CDR2 as YENEEA. For the CDR3, the DNA is TGTGCCAGCAGCCCAGGGGGGCAGGAGACCCAGTACTTC. The encoded protein is CASSPGGQETQYF.

The table lists this clone with a few counts. The gene calls are TRBV5-8 and TRBJ1-5, with D perhaps TRBD1 (5 bases). V gave up 2 bases and J gave up 7 bases, with 10 bases separating them. CDR3 length: 13 residues. Germline V gene data show CDR1 as SGHTS and CDR2 as YDEGEE. The CDR3: CASSFSGGQPQHF. The CDR3 nucleotides are TGTGCCAGCAGCTTTAGCGGGGGGCAGCCCCAGCATTTT.

In its sample, this clone was seen a few times. The chain combines TRBV12-3 or TRBV12-4 with TRBJ1-2; unclear D gene. CDR3 length equals 11 residues. V was trimmed by 7 bases and J by 6 bases, leaving 9 bases between them. The CDR3 DNA reads TGTGCCAGCACACGGAGGGATGGCTACACCTTC. It is translated as CASTRRDGYTF.

The rearrangement links TRBV4-1 to TRBJ2-5, with a possible D match to TRBD2 (5 bases). The V gene lost 3 bases and the J gene lost 2 bases, with 10 bases spanning the gap. This CDR3 has 14 amino acids. Germline CDR1 is MGHRA and CDR2 is YSYEKL. CDR3 protein: CASSHTSGQETQYF. DNA of the CDR3: TGCGCCAGCAGCCATACGTCGGGACAAGAGACCCAGTACTTC.

This clone was detected once. The chain combines TRBV5-1 with TRBJ1-1; 7 positions agree with TRBD1. V shed 0 bases and J 1 base; nucleotides not matched to a gene: 3. CDR1 SGHRS and CDR2 YFSETQ come from the germline V gene. This CDR3 spans 15 amino acids. The CDR3 here is CASSLGDSSNTEAFF. CDR3 coding DNA: TGCGCCAGCAGCTTGGGGGACAGCTCGAACACTGAAGCTTTCTTT.

The J gene is TRBJ1-2, the V gene TRBV28; a weak D match, TRBD1 (5 bases). CDR3 length equals 13 residues. The V gene's germline CDR1 is MDHEN and CDR2 SYDVKM. Trimming took off 5 bases at V and 4 bases at J, with 11 bases between the two ends. The DNA for the CDR3 is TGTGCCAGCAGTCCCCTGACAGTCTATGGCTACACCTTC. It yields the protein CASSPLTVYGYTF.

CDR3 region: CASSSGQSNEQFF. The CDR3 nucleotides are TGCGCCAGCAGCTCGGGACAGTCCAATGAGCAGTTCTTC. The chain links TRBV5-1 to TRBJ2-1; 7 bases line up with TRBD1. Looked up from germline, CDR1 is SGHRS and CDR2 is YFSETQ. The CDR3 loop spans 13 amino acids. J gave up 6 bases and V 3 bases, and 3 bases lay outside the gene matches.

The chain employs TRBV6-5 and TRBJ1-6, with D perhaps matching TRBD1 (5 bases). CDR1 is MNHEY, CDR2 SVGAGI, per germline. The CDR3 totals 16 residues. V lost 2 bases and J 10 bases, leaving 18 bases between the germline ends. In nucleotides, the CDR3 is TGTGCCAGCAGTTACGTGGGTTCGGGGGGAGGATCACCCCTCCACTTT. This gives the protein CASSYVGSGGGSPLHF.